The 31 T cell receptor beta chains in this list originate from one sample, sequenced in a study of T cell responses to AZD1222 COVID-19 vaccine. TCRdb's table, derived via immunoSEQ multiplex PCR, lists solely in-frame clones and lacks some. The sample consists of tens of thousands of clones, roughly 80% of them appearing once. The specimen comprised peripheral blood, sampled 28 days after the second AZD1222 dose. These TCRs come from an adult who received the AZD1222 COVID-19 vaccine.

The chain uses TRBV12-3 or TRBV12-4 and TRBJ1-1; D gene unclear. The CDR3 has 13 residues. The V and J ends lost 6 bases and 1 base respectively, with 9 bases between them. CDR3: CASSPLGNTEAFF. CDR3 nucleotides: TGTGCCAGCAGCCCCCTGGGGAACACTGAAGCTTTCTTT.

The J gene is TRBJ1-2, the V gene TRBV2, with a tentative D call TRBD1 (5 bases). The V gene's germline CDR1 is SNHLY and CDR2 FYNNEI. The germline V and J ends were trimmed by 3 bases and 7 bases, with 6 bases remaining between them. CDR3 length: 11 residues. CDR3 loop: CASSDRGGYTF. In nucleotides, the CDR3 is TGTGCCAGCAGTGATAGGGGTGGCTACACCTTC.

A note on this clone: This sample also contains other DNA sequences that code for the same CDR3. V is TRBV7-8 and J is TRBJ2-5; 7 bases match TRBD1. Per the germline V gene, CDR1 is SGHVS and CDR2 is FQNEAQ. Trimming at V came to 3 bases and at J to 2 bases, leaving 0 bases not matched to a gene. The CDR3 spans 13 residues. Here the CDR3 reads CASSLGQQETQYF. As DNA, the CDR3 is TGTGCCAGCAGCTTGGGACAGCAAGAGACCCAGTACTTC.

The J gene is TRBJ1-2, the V gene TRBV28, with a weak D call TRBD1 (6 bases). This CDR3 spans 15 amino acids. V shed 1 base and J shed 3 bases, with 12 bases lying between them. From germline, CDR1 is MDHEN and CDR2 SYDVKM. DNA for the CDR3: TGTGCCAGCAGTTTATCGGCAGGGGCTTACTATGGCTACACCTTC. Translation: CASSLSAGAYYGYTF.

The V and J genes are TRBV19 and TRBJ2-2; D tentatively fits TRBD1 or TRBD2 (5 bases each). Germline V lookup: CDR1 LNHDA, CDR2 SQIVND (reference sequence). This CDR3 comprises 15 residues. V lost 6 bases and J lost 5, with 16 bases in between. The CDR3, as DNA: TGTGCCAGTAGCCCCGGGACCCCCGGGACCGGGGAGCTGTTTTTT. It is translated as CASSPGTPGTGELFF. Together with reference TRBV19 and TRBJ2-2, the CDR3 gives the full variable domain: DGGITQSPKYLFRKEGQNVTLSCEQNLNHDAMYWYRQDPGQGLRLIYYSQIVNDFQKGDIAEGYSVSREKKESFPLTVTSAQKNPTAFYLCASSPGTPGTGELFFGEGSRLTVL.

This chain links TRBV28 with TRBJ2-1; 10 bases are shared with TRBD2. CDR3 size: 15 residues. V gave up 5 bases and J gave up 5 bases; unmatched junction bases: 6. Germline V gene data show CDR1 as MDHEN and CDR2 as SYDVKM. The CDR3 DNA sequence: TGTGCCAGCAGTCGGACTAGCGGAGCACACAATGAGCAGTTCTTC. This encodes CASSRTSGAHNEQFF.

The sample holds a few counts of this clone. This rearrangement joins TRBV27 to TRBJ1-1; tentative D call: TRBD1 (5 bases). The V and J ends lost 9 bases and 5 bases respectively, with 19 bases between them. The CDR3 is 14 residues long. The germline V gene has CDR1 MNHEY and CDR2 SMNVEV (reference sequence). The CDR3 spells CARNPHGRGTEAFF. CDR3 nucleotide sequence: TGTGCCAGGAACCCTCACGGGCGGGGGACTGAAGCTTTCTTT.

The rearrangement uses TRBV7-2 and TRBJ1-5; 7 bases are shared with TRBD1. Germline lookup yields CDR1 SGHTA and CDR2 FQGNSA. The CDR3 runs to 16 residues. The V gene end was trimmed by 5 bases and the J gene end by 3 bases; junction bases not matched to a gene: 10. CDR3 loop: CASSPGTVLVNQPQHF. The CDR3 DNA reads as TGTGCCAGCAGCCCCGGGACAGTTCTTGTCAATCAGCCCCAGCATTTT.

CDR3 loop: CASSRGANAKGEAFF. CDR3 bases: TGTGCCAGCAGCCGAGGGGCGAACGCAAAGGGTGAAGCTTTCTTT. This chain uses TRBV7-8 with TRBJ1-1; D is perhaps TRBD1 (5 bases). Trimming removed 5 bases at V and 7 bases at J, with 20 bases between. The CDR3 covers 15 residues. CDR1 is SGHVS, CDR2 FQNEAQ, per germline.

The gene calls are TRBV7-2 and TRBJ2-7; D is possibly TRBD1 or TRBD2 (5 bases each). Germline CDR1 reads SGHTA; CDR2 reads FQGNSA. The CDR3 has 15 residues. Trimming shortened V by 2 bases and J by 7 bases, and 18 bases separated the two germline ends. CDR3 DNA: TGTGCCAGCAGCTTACAAGGGACCAGTCCGGGGGAGCAGTACTTC. Its protein is CASSLQGTSPGEQYF.

The chain recombines TRBV9 with TRBJ2-1; no firm D call. Germline loops: CDR1 SGDLS, CDR2 YYNGEE. The CDR3 covers 16 residues. V lost 0 bases to trimming and J lost 3 bases, with 13 bases between them. CDR3 protein: CASSVGTTDIYNEQFF. The CDR3 region has the DNA TGTGCCAGCAGCGTAGGGACGACCGACATCTACAATGAGCAGTTCTTC.

V is TRBV2 and J is TRBJ2-4; D might be TRBD1 (6 bases). The CDR3 is 13 residues long. Trimming took off 6 bases at V and 8 bases at J, with 14 bases between the two ends. Germline CDR1 SNHLY, CDR2 FYNNEI. This CDR3 is CASRGTFEDIQYF. CDR3 bases: TGTGCCAGCAGGGGGACATTCGAGGACATTCAGTACTTC.

The J gene is TRBJ2-7, the V gene TRBV28; possibly TRBD2 for D (6 bases). Deletions cut 3 bases from V and 0 bases from J, with 18 bases between. The length of the CDR3 is 17 residues. CDR1 and CDR2 from the germline V gene are MDHEN and SYDVKM. The CDR3 sequence is CASSFGLGGAHSYEQYF. The CDR3 coding sequence is TGTGCCAGCAGTTTCGGGCTCGGAGGGGCGCACTCCTACGAGCAGTACTTC.

In this sample, this clone turned up a few times. The chain joins TRBV19 to TRBJ2-2, with 9 bases fitting TRBD2. Trimming took 1 base from V and 8 from J; bases not matched to a gene: 14. The CDR3 has 18 amino acids. The germline CDR1 and CDR2 sequences are LNHDA and SQIVND (reference sequence). CDR3 region: CASSIVLQSLLAGGELFF. The CDR3 nucleotides read TGTGCCAGTAGTATAGTTCTCCAATCTCTCCTAGCGGGGGGGGAGCTGTTTTTT.

This chain connects TRBV30 to TRBJ2-1; D might be TRBD2 (6 bases). CDR1 and CDR2 from the germline V gene are GTSNPN and SVGIG (reference sequence). The CDR3 is 13 residues long. The germline V and J ends were trimmed by 2 bases and 5 bases, with 10 bases remaining between them. This CDR3 reads CAWSTGLDNEQFF. The CDR3 nucleotides read TGTGCCTGGAGTACGGGACTCGACAATGAGCAGTTCTTC.

The chain carries TRBV7-9 and TRBJ2-5; TRBD1 matches at 10 bases. The CDR3 spans 15 residues. CDR1 SEHNR and CDR2 FQNEAQ come from the germline V gene (reference sequence). After removal of 5 bases from V and 3 bases from J, the junction contained 6 bases not matched to a gene. CDR3 sequence: CASSRGTGVEETQYF. The CDR3 region has the DNA TGTGCCAGCAGCCGAGGGACAGGGGTGGAAGAGACCCAGTACTTC.

V and J are TRBV4-3 and TRBJ1-1; D remains unclear. Per the germline V gene, CDR1 is LGHNA and CDR2 is YSLEER. V was pared by 1 base and J by 0 bases, with 9 bases between. The CDR3 totals 15 residues. The CDR3 coding sequence is TGCGCCAGCAGCCAAGTTGGGAAGATGAACACTGAAGCTTTCTTT. Translation: CASSQVGKMNTEAFF.

This chain links TRBV5-8 with TRBJ1-3; TRBD1 is a possible D gene (5 bases). Looked up from germline, CDR1 is SGHTS and CDR2 is YDEGEE. This CDR3 has 15 residues. The germline V and J ends were trimmed by 3 bases and 0 bases, with 10 bases remaining between them. CDR3: CASSYGTTSGNTIYF. CDR3 nucleotides: TGTGCCAGCAGCTATGGGACCACCTCTGGAAACACCATATATTTT.

The chain couples TRBV28 to TRBJ1-6; D unresolved. CDR1 is MDHEN and CDR2 is SYDVKM in the germline V gene. Trimming cost V 5 bases and J 8 bases, with 16 bases left between them. This CDR3 comprises 15 residues. As DNA, the CDR3 is TGTGCCAGCAGTCCCCCCCTCTCCGGGGATTCACCCCTCCACTTT. As protein: CASSPPLSGDSPLHF. The full variable domain, with the rest looked up from reference TRBV28 and TRBJ1-6, is DVKVTQSSRYLVKRTGEKVFLECVQDMDHENMFWYRQDPGLGLRLIYFSYDVKMKEKGDIPEGYSVSREKKERFSLILESASTNQTSMYLCASSPPLSGDSPLHFGNGTRLTVT.

The chain recombines TRBV14 with TRBJ2-3; either TRBD1 or TRBD2 may fit D (5 bases each). Germline V gene lookup returns CDR1 SGHDN and CDR2 FVKESK. The V gene lost 3 bases and the J gene lost 2 bases, with 15 bases spanning the gap. The CDR3 has 16 amino acids. DNA of the CDR3: TGTGCCAGCAGCCAGCTAGGTGGGGGATTCACAGATACGCAGTATTTT. This translates into CASSQLGGGFTDTQYF.

This clone showed up just a few times. The CDR3 DNA follows: TGTGCCAGCAGCTCGACAGGTTATTCACCCCTCCACTTT. Its translation: CASSSTGYSPLHF. The rearrangement uses TRBV7-9 and TRBJ1-6, with D maybe TRBD1 (6 bases). The V end lost 4 bases, the J end lost 8 bases, and 9 bases lay between the germline ends. The CDR3 has 13 residues. The germline gives CDR1 SEHNR, CDR2 FQNEAQ (reference sequence).

The chain joins TRBV10-2 to TRBJ1-4; the D gene is possibly TRBD1 (5 bases). The V gene's germline CDR1 is WSHSY and CDR2 SAAADI. Trimming removed 8 bases from V and 4 bases from J, with 11 bases in between. This CDR3 region has 13 residues. Here the CDR3 DNA reads TGCGCCAGCCGGGACGGGGGTAATGAAAAACTGTTTTTT. It specifies CASRDGGNEKLFF.

V gene TRBV19 combines with J gene TRBJ2-1; D remains ambiguous. The V and J ends lost 5 bases and 4 bases respectively, with 12 bases between them. The germline V gene encodes CDR1 LNHDA and CDR2 SQIVND (reference sequence). CDR3 length: 14 amino acids. The CDR3 reads CASSVRSKYNEQFF. In DNA form, the CDR3 reads TGTGCCAGTAGTGTGCGGTCCAAATACAATGAGCAGTTCTTC. Supplemented by reference TRBV19 and TRBJ2-1, the full variable domain reads DGGITQSPKYLFRKEGQNVTLSCEQNLNHDAMYWYRQDPGQGLRLIYYSQIVNDFQKGDIAEGYSVSREKKESFPLTVTSAQKNPTAFYLCASSVRSKYNEQFFGPGTRLTVL.

The chain joins TRBV28 to TRBJ2-7, with a possible D match to TRBD2 (5 bases). Trimming removed 4 bases from V and 5 bases from J, with 15 bases in between. In germline, CDR1 is MDHEN, CDR2 SYDVKM. This CDR3 spans 14 amino acids. DNA for the CDR3: TGTGCCAGCAGTTCTATTAGCCCGAGGGACGAGCAGTACTTC. Translated: CASSSISPRDEQYF.

This rearrangement joins TRBV28 to TRBJ1-1; no firm D call. In germline, CDR1 is MDHEN, CDR2 SYDVKM. This CDR3 has 12 residues. Trimming took off 5 bases at V and 10 bases at J, with 14 bases between the two ends. The CDR3 loop reads CASSVSELRAFF. In DNA form, the CDR3 reads TGTGCCAGCAGTGTATCGGAACTTAGAGCTTTCTTT.

V gene TRBV7-9 combines with J gene TRBJ2-7; D gene unclear. V shed 3 bases and J shed 4 bases, with 7 bases lying between them. Germline CDR1 reads SEHNR; CDR2 reads FQNEAQ (reference sequence). This CDR3 spans 12 amino acids. CDR3 sequence: CASSFNGYEQYF. The CDR3 region has the DNA TGTGCCAGCAGCTTTAACGGGTACGAGCAGTACTTC.

The J gene is TRBJ2-5, the V gene TRBV2, with D perhaps assigned TRBD1 or TRBD2 (6 bases each). CDR1 is SNHLY, CDR2 FYNNEI, per germline. Trimming took 3 bases from V and 4 from J, leaving 12 bases between them. CDR3 size: 14 residues. The CDR3 region is CASSEWGALETQYF. The CDR3 DNA is TGTGCCAGCAGTGAGTGGGGGGCCCTAGAGACCCAGTACTTC. Filled out from reference TRBV2 and TRBJ2-5, the complete variable domain reads EPEVTQTPSHQVTQMGQEVILRCVPISNHLYFYWYRQILGQKVEFLVSFYNNEISEKSEIFDDQFSVERPDGSNFTLKIRSTKLEDSAMYFCASSEWGALETQYFGPGTRLLVL.

The genes are TRBV18 and TRBJ1-4; D is unresolved. V was trimmed by 2 bases and J by 5 bases, leaving 12 bases between them. CDR3 size: 15 residues. Looked up from germline, CDR1 is KGHSH and CDR2 is LQKENI. CDR3 residues: CASSPSESQNEKLFF. CDR3 bases: TGTGCCAGCTCACCATCGGAGTCACAAAATGAAAAACTGTTTTTT.

This clone was detected only a few times. The chain links TRBV6-5 to TRBJ2-7; D may be TRBD1 (5 bases). From germline, CDR1 is MNHEY and CDR2 SVGAGI. CDR3 length: 12 amino acids. The germline V and J ends were trimmed by 9 bases and 3 bases, with 12 bases remaining between them. For the CDR3, the DNA is TGTGCCAGTACACACCAGGGCTACGAGCAGTACTTC. As protein: CASTHQGYEQYF.

The chain is built from TRBV19 and TRBJ2-1; TRBD2 matches at 8 bases. Trimming at V came to 1 base and at J to 10 bases, leaving 3 bases not matched to a gene. The germline CDR1 and CDR2 sequences are LNHDA and SQIVND (reference sequence). The CDR3 loop spans 13 amino acids. The CDR3 DNA reads TGTGCCAGTAGTATAGTCCTAGCGGGCGAGCAGTTCTTC. Translated, it gives CASSIVLAGEQFF.

The CDR3, as DNA: TGTGCCAGTAGTGGTACCGGGACAGGGGAAAGGAATGAGCAGTTCTTC. It is translated as CASSGTGTGERNEQFF. This chain connects TRBV19 to TRBJ2-1, with 10 positions matching TRBD1. Trimming at V came to 5 bases and at J to 7 bases, leaving 11 bases not matched to a gene. Germline CDR1 and CDR2: LNHDA and SQIVND (reference sequence). There are 16 residues in the CDR3. Based on the CDR3 plus reference TRBV19 and TRBJ2-1, the full variable domain is DGGITQSPKYLFRKEGQNVTLSCEQNLNHDAMYWYRQDPGQGLRLIYYSQIVNDFQKGDIAEGYSVSREKKESFPLTVTSAQKNPTAFYLCASSGTGTGERNEQFFGPGTRLTVL.